Listed below are T cell receptor beta chains from one sample, sequenced in a study of shared clonotypes between healthy human individuals. Here immunoSEQ multiplex PCR was the method, and the copy in TCRdb shows in-frame clones only, minus some. Of about 960,000 clones in the sample, less than 85% are singletons; the top ten hold about 1.5%. Specimen: memory CD4+ T cells sorted from blood. The origin of the receptors is a man aged 18 to 29 in good health. CDR3s include the opening cysteine and the closing phenylalanine or tryptophan. A D gene is named only where the DNA matches it firmly. Clone size appears in some rows only: once, few, many, or a class for an expanded clone.

J gene: TRBJ2-1
V gene: TRBV19
clone size: -
D gene: TRBD1
CDR3 protein: CASSSRQGGPNEQFF
CDR3 DNA: TGTGCCAGTTCCTCTCGACAGGGTGGCCCCAATGAGCAGTTCTTC

J gene: TRBJ2-1
V gene: TRBV11-1
clone size: -
D gene: -
CDR3 protein: CASSSQGGLGDEQFF
CDR3 DNA: TGTGCCAGCAGCTCTCAGGGGGGGCTCGGCGATGAGCAGTTCTTC

J gene: TRBJ1-4
V gene: TRBV5-6
clone size: -
D gene: TRBD1
CDR3 protein: CASSFGDRGRSNEKLFF
CDR3 DNA: TGTGCCAGCAGCTTCGGGGACAGGGGTCGGTCTAATGAAAAACTGTTTTTT

J gene: TRBJ1-3
V gene: TRBV11-2
clone size: few
D gene: -
CDR3 protein: CASRRTDSGNTIYF
CDR3 DNA: TGTGCCAGCAGACGGACGGACTCTGGAAACACCATATATTTT

J gene: TRBJ1-4
V gene: TRBV10-2
clone size: -
D gene: -
CDR3 protein: CASGQGSANEKLFF
CDR3 DNA: TGCGCCAGCGGGCAGGGTTCAGCTAATGAAAAACTGTTTTTT

J gene: TRBJ2-1
V gene: TRBV12-5
clone size: once
D gene: TRBD2
CDR3 protein: CASGLGLAGYNEQFF
CDR3 DNA: TGTGCTAGTGGTTTGGGACTAGCGGGATACAATGAGCAGTTCTTC

J gene: TRBJ2-5
V gene: TRBV18
clone size: -
D gene: TRBD1
CDR3 protein: CASSLAGGPQETQYF
CDR3 DNA: TGTGCCAGCTCCCTGGCAGGGGGCCCGCAAGAGACCCAGTACTTC

J gene: TRBJ2-7
V gene: TRBV5-4
clone size: -
D gene: -
CDR3 protein: CASSVDSLYEQYF
CDR3 DNA: TGTGCCAGCAGCGTAGACAGTCTCTACGAGCAGTACTTC

J gene: TRBJ1-5
V gene: TRBV2
clone size: few
D gene: -
CDR3 protein: CASSQMLQPQHF
CDR3 DNA: TGTGCCAGCAGTCAAATGTTACAGCCCCAGCATTTT

J gene: TRBJ2-5
V gene: TRBV18
clone size: -
D gene: -
CDR3 protein: CASSRALQETQYF
CDR3 DNA: TGTGCCAGCTCGCGGGCTCTCCAAGAGACCCAGTACTTC

J gene: TRBJ1-2
V gene: TRBV28
clone size: -
D gene: -
CDR3 protein: CASSSQGFYGYTF
CDR3 DNA: TGTGCCAGCAGTTCCCAGGGGTTTTATGGCTACACCTTC

J gene: TRBJ2-2
V gene: TRBV7-3
clone size: -
D gene: -
CDR3 protein: CASSPGTTGELFF
CDR3 DNA: TGTGCCAGCAGCCCCGGGACCACCGGGGAGCTGTTTTTT

J gene: TRBJ1-3
V gene: TRBV30
clone size: -
D gene: -
CDR3 protein: CAWGAGNTIYF
CDR3 DNA: TGTGCCTGGGGAGCTGGAAACACCATATATTTT

J gene: TRBJ1-1
V gene: TRBV9
clone size: -
D gene: -
CDR3 protein: CASSPTVRVEYTEAFF
CDR3 DNA: TGTGCCAGCAGCCCGACAGTCAGAGTCGAGTACACTGAAGCTTTCTTT

J gene: TRBJ2-2
V gene: TRBV2
clone size: once
D gene: TRBD2
CDR3 protein: CASRERESGGELFF
CDR3 DNA: TGTGCCAGCAGAGAGCGGGAGTCTGGCGGGGAGCTGTTTTTT

J gene: TRBJ1-1
V gene: TRBV6-5
clone size: few
D gene: -
CDR3 protein: CASSYERGANTEAFF
CDR3 DNA: TGTGCCAGCAGCTATGAACGCGGGGCGAACACTGAAGCTTTCTTT

J gene: TRBJ2-3
V gene: TRBV5-1
clone size: -
D gene: -
CDR3 protein: CASSLATSYTDTQYF
CDR3 DNA: TGCGCCAGCAGCTTGGCAACTAGTTACACAGATACGCAGTATTTT

J gene: TRBJ2-7
V gene: TRBV29-1
clone size: -
D gene: TRBD1
CDR3 protein: CSGIRDRFYEQYF
CDR3 DNA: TGCAGCGGGATCCGGGACAGATTCTACGAGCAGTACTTC

J gene: TRBJ2-4
V gene: TRBV7-8
clone size: -
D gene: TRBD2
CDR3 protein: CASSLEAGGQSIQYF
CDR3 DNA: TGTGCCAGCAGCCTAGAGGCGGGAGGGCAAAGCATTCAGTACTTC

J gene: TRBJ1-1
V gene: TRBV10-3
clone size: few
D gene: -
CDR3 protein: CAISESLAKNLEAFF
CDR3 DNA: TGTGCCATCAGTGAGTCCCTCGCGAAAAACCTTGAAGCTTTCTTT

J gene: TRBJ2-3
V gene: TRBV29-1
clone size: -
D gene: TRBD2
CDR3 protein: CSVDGGRGTDTQYF
CDR3 DNA: TGCAGCGTTGACGGGGGGAGAGGCACAGATACGCAGTATTTT

J gene: TRBJ2-7
V gene: TRBV15
clone size: -
D gene: -
CDR3 protein: CATSRDLGLGEQYF
CDR3 DNA: TGTGCCACCAGCAGAGATCTTGGGTTGGGCGAGCAGTACTTC

J gene: TRBJ2-1
V gene: TRBV7-9
clone size: -
D gene: TRBD2
CDR3 protein: CASTSSGSVYNEQFF
CDR3 DNA: TGTGCCAGCACCTCTAGCGGGAGCGTCTACAATGAGCAGTTCTTC

J gene: TRBJ2-3
V gene: TRBV5-6
clone size: -
D gene: TRBD2
CDR3 protein: CASSLGRLAGAPDTQYF
CDR3 DNA: TGTGCCAGCAGCCTCGGCCGCCTAGCGGGGGCACCAGATACGCAGTATTTT

J gene: TRBJ2-3
V gene: TRBV5-4
clone size: -
D gene: -
CDR3 protein: CASSLRDGADTQYF
CDR3 DNA: TGTGCCAGCAGCCTCCGGGACGGTGCAGATACGCAGTATTTT

J gene: TRBJ2-7
V gene: TRBV6-1
clone size: once
D gene: -
CDR3 protein: CASSEGQGGYEQYF
CDR3 DNA: TGTGCCAGCAGCGAGGGGCAGGGAGGTTACGAGCAGTACTTC

J gene: TRBJ1-5
V gene: TRBV4-1
clone size: -
D gene: -
CDR3 protein: CASSQDAGRGYQPQHF
CDR3 DNA: TGCGCCAGCAGCCAAGATGCAGGGAGGGGGTATCAGCCCCAGCATTTT

J gene: TRBJ1-3
V gene: TRBV5-1
clone size: -
D gene: -
CDR3 protein: CASRQDGSSGNTIYF
CDR3 DNA: TGCGCCAGCAGGCAAGACGGCAGCTCTGGAAACACCATATATTTT

J gene: TRBJ2-5
V gene: TRBV10-3
clone size: -
D gene: -
CDR3 protein: CAISESVGAQYF
CDR3 DNA: TGTGCCATCAGTGAGTCGGTCGGGGCCCAGTACTTC

J gene: TRBJ2-3
V gene: TRBV9
clone size: -
D gene: TRBD2
CDR3 protein: CASSPSKTSGGPDTQYF
CDR3 DNA: TGTGCCAGCAGCCCCTCTAAGACTAGCGGGGGACCAGATACGCAGTATTTT

J gene: TRBJ2-2
V gene: TRBV7-7
clone size: -
D gene: TRBD1
CDR3 protein: CASSVGQGSISGELFF
CDR3 DNA: TGTGCTAGCAGCGTAGGACAGGGTTCGATTTCCGGGGAGCTGTTTTTT

J gene: TRBJ2-1
V gene: TRBV7-2
clone size: -
D gene: -
CDR3 protein: CASSLVSSANEQFF
CDR3 DNA: TGTGCCAGCAGCTTAGTGTCGTCAGCTAATGAGCAGTTCTTC

J gene: TRBJ2-2
V gene: TRBV11-2
clone size: once
D gene: -
CDR3 protein: CASSLEAGELFF
CDR3 DNA: TGTGCCAGCAGCTTAGAGGCAGGGGAGCTGTTTTTT

J gene: TRBJ1-1
V gene: TRBV28
clone size: few
D gene: -
CDR3 protein: CASSLGGLNEAFF
CDR3 DNA: TGTGCCAGCAGTTTGGGAGGGCTTAATGAAGCTTTCTTT

J gene: TRBJ1-4
V gene: TRBV15
clone size: -
D gene: -
CDR3 protein: CATSRDRATREKLFF
CDR3 DNA: TGTGCCACCAGCAGAGATAGGGCCACTAGGGAGAAACTGTTTTTT

J gene: TRBJ1-6
V gene: TRBV28
clone size: -
D gene: -
CDR3 protein: CASSLNVGLGSPLHF
CDR3 DNA: TGTGCCAGCAGTTTAAACGTAGGCCTAGGTTCACCCCTCCACTTT

J gene: TRBJ1-2
V gene: TRBV7-2
clone size: -
D gene: -
CDR3 protein: CASSFAFSNYGYTF
CDR3 DNA: TGTGCCAGCAGCTTCGCTTTTTCTAACTATGGCTACACCTTC

J gene: TRBJ1-3
V gene: TRBV30
clone size: -
D gene: TRBD1
CDR3 protein: CAWGQGGNTIYF
CDR3 DNA: TGTGCCTGGGGACAGGGTGGAAACACCATATATTTT

J gene: TRBJ2-4
V gene: TRBV7-9
clone size: -
D gene: -
CDR3 protein: CASSLSQGNIQYF
CDR3 DNA: TGTGCCAGCAGCTTGTCCCAGGGAAACATTCAGTACTTC

J gene: TRBJ2-6
V gene: TRBV30
clone size: -
D gene: -
CDR3 protein: CAWTPRDGNAGANVLTF
CDR3 DNA: TGTGCCTGGACCCCACGGGACGGGAACGCTGGGGCCAACGTCCTGACTTTC

J gene: TRBJ2-4
V gene: TRBV4-2
clone size: once
D gene: -
CDR3 protein: CASSQEGQNIQYF
CDR3 DNA: TGTGCCAGCAGCCAAGAAGGGCAAAACATTCAGTACTTC

J gene: TRBJ2-7
V gene: TRBV7-2
clone size: -
D gene: -
CDR3 protein: CASSLQGYEQYF
CDR3 DNA: TGTGCCAGCAGCTTACAGGGCTACGAGCAGTACTTC

J gene: TRBJ2-7
V gene: TRBV7-2
clone size: -
D gene: TRBD1
CDR3 protein: CASSLGTEPYEQYF
CDR3 DNA: TGTGCCAGCAGCCTCGGGACAGAGCCATACGAGCAGTACTTC

J gene: TRBJ1-4
V gene: TRBV18
clone size: -
D gene: -
CDR3 protein: CASSPRQANEGKLFF
CDR3 DNA: TGTGCCAGCTCACCTCGACAGGCAAATGAGGGAAAACTGTTTTTT

J gene: TRBJ1-1
V gene: TRBV11-2
clone size: few
D gene: -
CDR3 protein: CASSLVWAEAFF
CDR3 DNA: TGTGCCAGCAGCTTAGTTTGGGCAGAAGCTTTCTTT

J gene: TRBJ1-1
V gene: TRBV5-1
clone size: -
D gene: -
CDR3 protein: CASSSGRLNTEAFF
CDR3 DNA: TGCGCCAGCAGCTCGGGACGGTTGAACACTGAAGCTTTCTTT

J gene: TRBJ1-1
V gene: TRBV6-4
clone size: -
D gene: TRBD1
CDR3 protein: CASRRDRNLNTEAFF
CDR3 DNA: TGTGCCAGCAGGCGGGACAGAAACTTGAACACTGAAGCTTTCTTT

J gene: TRBJ2-6
V gene: TRBV5-1
clone size: -
D gene: TRBD2
CDR3 protein: CASSLASGAGANVLTF
CDR3 DNA: TGCGCCAGCAGCTTGGCTAGCGGGGCTGGGGCCAACGTCCTGACTTTC

J gene: TRBJ2-5
V gene: TRBV7-9
clone size: -
D gene: -
CDR3 protein: CASSLNGGLETQYF
CDR3 DNA: TGTGCCAGCAGCTTAAACGGCGGTTTGGAGACCCAGTACTTC

J gene: TRBJ1-6
V gene: TRBV10-3
clone size: -
D gene: TRBD1
CDR3 protein: CAISERQGVLPLHF
CDR3 DNA: TGTGCCATCAGTGAGCGGCAGGGGGTTCTCCCCCTCCACTTT

J gene: TRBJ2-7
V gene: TRBV12-2
clone size: -
D gene: -
CDR3 protein: CASRLRTGGPYEQYF
CDR3 DNA: TGTGCAAGTCGCTTAAGGACAGGGGGACCCTACGAGCAGTACTTC

J gene: TRBJ1-1
V gene: TRBV6-5
clone size: -
D gene: -
CDR3 protein: CASSYRQGEAFF
CDR3 DNA: TGTGCCAGCAGTTACAGACAAGGCGAAGCTTTCTTT